The T cell receptor (beta chain) under discussion was sequenced for a study of cytomegalovirus exposure and HLA in healthy donors. Points from the study as a whole: Rare TCR sequences predominated, though certain public TCRs were found in many donors. Confirmation was obtained in vitro that a few CMV-associated chains are specific for CMV antigens.

A note on this clone: Its antigen is not identified.

Per the germline V gene, CDR1 is SGHDT and CDR2 is YYEEEE. The CDR3 length is 15 residues. V was trimmed by 4 bases and J by 0 bases, leaving 11 bases between them. Libraries were prepared by immunoSEQ multiplex PCR; TCRdb keeps only in-frame clonotypes and omits some of them. The sample holds 200,000 to 250,000 clones, around 80% seen once. This TCR was recovered from a woman in her 30s in good health and CMV-seropositive. Sequenced: PBMCs. The chain carries TRBV5-6 and TRBJ2-1; D is possibly TRBD1 (7 bases). Written as DNA, the CDR3 is TGTGCCAGCAGCGGCGGGACAGCCTCCTACAATGAGCAGTTCTTC. Translating gives CASSGGTASYNEQFF.